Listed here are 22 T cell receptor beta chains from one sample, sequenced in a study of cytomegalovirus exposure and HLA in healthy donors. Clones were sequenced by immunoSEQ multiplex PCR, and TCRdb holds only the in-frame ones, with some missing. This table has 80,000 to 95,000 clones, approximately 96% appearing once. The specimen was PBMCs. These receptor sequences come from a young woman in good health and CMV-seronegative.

CDR3 nucleotide sequence: TGTGCCTGGAGTGTAGGGGGAGCCAGCCTGTATGGCTACACCTTC. Encoded protein: CAWSVGGASLYGYTF. The chain combines TRBV30 with TRBJ1-2, with a tentative D call TRBD1 (6 bases). V dropped 0 bases and J dropped 5 bases, with 16 bases sitting between them. The CDR3 is 15 amino acids. The germline gives CDR1 GTSNPN, CDR2 SVGIG (reference sequence).

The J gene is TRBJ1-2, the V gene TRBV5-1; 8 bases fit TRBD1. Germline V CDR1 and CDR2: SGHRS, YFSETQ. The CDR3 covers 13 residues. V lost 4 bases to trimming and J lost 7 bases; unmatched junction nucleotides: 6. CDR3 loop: CASSVQGAGGYTF. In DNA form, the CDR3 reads TGCGCCAGCAGCGTCCAGGGGGCGGGTGGCTACACCTTC.

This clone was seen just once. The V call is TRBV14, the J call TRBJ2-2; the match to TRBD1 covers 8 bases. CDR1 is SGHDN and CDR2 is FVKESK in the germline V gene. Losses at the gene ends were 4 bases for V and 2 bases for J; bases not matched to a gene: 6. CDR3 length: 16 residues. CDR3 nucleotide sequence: TGTGCCAGCAGCCGGCTTGGGACAGGAAACACCGGGGAGCTGTTTTTT. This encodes CASSRLGTGNTGELFF.

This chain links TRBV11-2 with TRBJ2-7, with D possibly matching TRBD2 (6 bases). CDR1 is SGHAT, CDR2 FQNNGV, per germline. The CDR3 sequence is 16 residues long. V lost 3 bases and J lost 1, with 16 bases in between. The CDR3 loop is CASSFTLAVLSYEQYF. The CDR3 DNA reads TGTGCCAGCAGCTTTACACTAGCCGTATTGTCCTACGAGCAGTACTTC.

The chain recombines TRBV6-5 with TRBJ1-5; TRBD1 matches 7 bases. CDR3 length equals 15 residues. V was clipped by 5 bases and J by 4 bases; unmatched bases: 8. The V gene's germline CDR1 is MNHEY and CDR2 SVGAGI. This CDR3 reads CASSRYRGPNQPQHF. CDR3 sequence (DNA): TGTGCCAGCAGTCGATACAGGGGTCCGAATCAGCCCCAGCATTTT.

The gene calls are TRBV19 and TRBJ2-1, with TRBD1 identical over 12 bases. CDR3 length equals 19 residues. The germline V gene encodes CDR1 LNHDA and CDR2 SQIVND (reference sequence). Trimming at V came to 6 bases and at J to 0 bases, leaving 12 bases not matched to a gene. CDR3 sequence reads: CASRRGGTGGSSSYNEQFF. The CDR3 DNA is TGTGCCAGTAGACGAGGTGGGACAGGGGGCTCGAGCTCCTACAATGAGCAGTTCTTC.

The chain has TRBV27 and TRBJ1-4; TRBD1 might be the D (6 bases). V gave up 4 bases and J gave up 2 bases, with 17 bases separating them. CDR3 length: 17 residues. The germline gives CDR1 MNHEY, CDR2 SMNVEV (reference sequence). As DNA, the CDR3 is TGTGCCAGCAGTTGGCGGCTGGGACACCTGACTAATGAAAAACTGTTTTTT. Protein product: CASSWRLGHLTNEKLFF.

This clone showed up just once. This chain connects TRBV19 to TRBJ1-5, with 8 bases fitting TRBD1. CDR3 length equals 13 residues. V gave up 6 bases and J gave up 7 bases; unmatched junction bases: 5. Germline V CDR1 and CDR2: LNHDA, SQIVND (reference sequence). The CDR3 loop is CASRLQGEQPQHF. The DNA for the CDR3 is TGTGCCAGTAGGTTACAGGGGGAACAGCCCCAGCATTTT.

CDR3 loop: CASSPRLGGYKNIQYF. CDR3 in DNA: TGTGCCAGCAGTCCTCGACTAGGCGGTTATAAAAACATTCAGTACTTC. The V gene is TRBV27, the J gene TRBJ2-4, with D tentatively TRBD2 (6 bases). The germline gives CDR1 MNHEY, CDR2 SMNVEV (reference sequence). This CDR3 has 16 residues. The V end was cut by 5 bases, the J end by 4 bases, with 18 bases between.

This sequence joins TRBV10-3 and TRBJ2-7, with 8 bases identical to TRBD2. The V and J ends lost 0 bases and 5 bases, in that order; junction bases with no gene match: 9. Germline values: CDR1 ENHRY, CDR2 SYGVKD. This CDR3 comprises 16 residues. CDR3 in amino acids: CAISESAGVDGDEQYF. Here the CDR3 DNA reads TGTGCCATCAGTGAGTCAGCGGGGGTGGACGGGGACGAGCAGTACTTC.

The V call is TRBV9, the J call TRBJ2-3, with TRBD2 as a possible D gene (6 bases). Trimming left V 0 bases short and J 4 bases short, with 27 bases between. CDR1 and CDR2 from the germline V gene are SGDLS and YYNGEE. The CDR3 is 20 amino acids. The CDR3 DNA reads TGTGCCAGCAGCGTAGGAGGAACGGGGGTACATGGAAGGGGCTCAGATACGCAGTATTTT. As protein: CASSVGGTGVHGRGSDTQYF.

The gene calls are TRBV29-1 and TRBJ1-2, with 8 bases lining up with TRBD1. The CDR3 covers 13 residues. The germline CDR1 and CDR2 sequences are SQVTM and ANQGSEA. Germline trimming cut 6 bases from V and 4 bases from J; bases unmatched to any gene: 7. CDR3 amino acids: CSVGTGGVYGYTF. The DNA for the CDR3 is TGCAGCGTGGGAACAGGGGGGGTCTATGGCTACACCTTC.

The CDR3 nucleotides read TGTGCCAGCACGAGAAGGGGTCAGTTGGGGAATAGCAATCAGCCCCAGCATTTT. The encoded protein is CASTRRGQLGNSNQPQHF. This chain links TRBV2 with TRBJ1-5; D is perhaps TRBD1 (5 bases). The CDR3 extends over 18 amino acids. Germline CDR1 and CDR2: SNHLY and FYNNEI. Between the trimmed V and J ends, which lost 7 bases and 0 bases, there was a span of 22 bases.

CDR3 region: CASSYSGQIPFF. CDR3 DNA: TGTGCCAGCAGTTACTCGGGGCAGATCCCTTTCTTT. The V gene is TRBV6-5, the J gene TRBJ1-1; D is perhaps TRBD1 (5 bases). Germline values: CDR1 MNHEY, CDR2 SVGAGI. The ends were cut back, 0 bases at V and 12 bases at J, with 11 bases in the middle. The CDR3 covers 12 residues.

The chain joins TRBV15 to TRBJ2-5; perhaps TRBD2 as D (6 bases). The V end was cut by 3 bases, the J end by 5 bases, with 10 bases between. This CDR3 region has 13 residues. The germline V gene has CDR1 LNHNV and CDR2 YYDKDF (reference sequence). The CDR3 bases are TGTGCCACCAGCAGGGGGAGGCACGAGACCCAGTACTTC. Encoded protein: CATSRGRHETQYF.

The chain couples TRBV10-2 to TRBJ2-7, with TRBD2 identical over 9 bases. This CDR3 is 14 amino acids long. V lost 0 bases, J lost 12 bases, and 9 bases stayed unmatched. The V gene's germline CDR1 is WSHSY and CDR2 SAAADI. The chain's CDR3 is CASSESLAGMRRYF. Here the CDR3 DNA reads TGCGCCAGCAGTGAGTCACTAGCGGGTATGAGGCGGTACTTC.

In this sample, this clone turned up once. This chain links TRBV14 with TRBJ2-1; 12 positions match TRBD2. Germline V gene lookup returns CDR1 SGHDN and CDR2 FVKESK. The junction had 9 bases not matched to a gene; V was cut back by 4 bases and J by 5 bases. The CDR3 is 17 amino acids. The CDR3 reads CASSPITSGRIHNEQFF. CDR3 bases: TGTGCCAGCAGCCCAATCACTAGCGGGAGGATTCACAATGAGCAGTTCTTC.

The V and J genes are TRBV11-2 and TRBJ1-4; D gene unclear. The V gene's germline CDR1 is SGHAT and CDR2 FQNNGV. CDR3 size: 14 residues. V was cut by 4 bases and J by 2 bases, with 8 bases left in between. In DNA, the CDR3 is TGTGCCAGCAGCTCGTTGGGCACTAATGAAAAACTGTTTTTT. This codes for CASSSLGTNEKLFF.

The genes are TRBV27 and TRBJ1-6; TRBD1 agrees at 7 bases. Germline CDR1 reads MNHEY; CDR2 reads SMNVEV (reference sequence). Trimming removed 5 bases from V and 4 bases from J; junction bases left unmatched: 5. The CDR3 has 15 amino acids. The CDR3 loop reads CASSLGTAYNSPLHF. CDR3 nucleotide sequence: TGTGCCAGCAGTCTCGGGACAGCTTATAATTCACCCCTCCACTTT.

CDR3 loop: CASSLQWDSIDTQYF. The CDR3 DNA follows: TGCGCCAGCAGCTTGCAATGGGACTCTATAGATACGCAGTATTTT. The chain has TRBV5-1 and TRBJ2-3; D is perhaps TRBD2 (6 bases). From germline, CDR1 is SGHRS and CDR2 YFSETQ. V shed 1 base and J shed 5 bases, with 14 bases lying between them. The CDR3 covers 15 residues.

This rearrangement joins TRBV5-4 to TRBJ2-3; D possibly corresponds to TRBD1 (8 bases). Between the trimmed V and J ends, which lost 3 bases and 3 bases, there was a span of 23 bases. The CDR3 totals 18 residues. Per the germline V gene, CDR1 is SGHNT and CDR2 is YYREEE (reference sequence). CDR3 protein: CASSYRGVGQGVTDTQYF. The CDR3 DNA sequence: TGTGCCAGCAGCTACCGGGGGGTCGGACAGGGAGTAACAGATACGCAGTATTTT.

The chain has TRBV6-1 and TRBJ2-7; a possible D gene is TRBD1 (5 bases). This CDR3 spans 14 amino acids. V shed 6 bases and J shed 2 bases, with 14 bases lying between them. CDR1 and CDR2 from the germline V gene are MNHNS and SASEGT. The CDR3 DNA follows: TGTGCCAGCAGCTCAATTGGCAGGGCCTACGAGCAGTACTTC. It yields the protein CASSSIGRAYEQYF.